This T cell receptor (beta chain) was captured by sequencing in a study of response to subunit inactivated influenza vaccine. Study-wide results and caveats: The authors offered the suggestion that each seasonal influenza vaccination recruits few new T cells.

MiXCR, run by TCRdb on the RT-PCR reads, gives a single entry per CDR3 protein. The table lists more than 700,000 distinct CDR3 sequences, approximately 22% of them singletons. Notes on this clonotype: As yet, its antigen is unknown.

Germline V gene lookup returns CDR1 LGHNA and CDR2 YNFKEQ. The CDR3 runs to 14 residues. V was cut by 0 bases and J by 3 bases, with 6 bases left in between. The source was PBMCs from blood, collected roughly 5 days after vaccination. V gene TRBV4-2 combines with J gene TRBJ2-1; TRBD2 might be the D (5 bases). This TCR was recovered from a man aged 50 or older who received an inactivated influenza vaccine. The CDR3 protein is CASSQDRDYNEQFF. In DNA form, the CDR3 reads TGTGCCAGCAGCCAAGATCGGGACTACAATGAGCAGTTCTTC.